Reported below is one T cell receptor beta chain. Its antigen is as yet unknown. This record comes from a study of OX40 agonist ivuxolimab in advanced cancers. General study points: CD4+ and CD8+ blood T cells expanded clonally by week 6 at 0.1 to 3.0 mg/kg. Relative to CD4+ cells, CD8+ T cells on average had more expanded clones.

Autoimmune disease history or systemic immunosuppression led to patient exclusion. The timepoints at which blood was sampled were baseline, cycle 4 day 1, and cycle 7 day 1. Trimming took off 5 bases at V and 4 bases at J, with 17 bases between the two ends. Germline V gives CDR1 SGHTS, CDR2 YDEGEE. This CDR3 spans 15 amino acids. Clones were sequenced by immunoSEQ multiplex PCR, and TCRdb holds only the in-frame ones, with some missing. This table holds about 48,000 clones, 82% found once. This chain links TRBV5-8 with TRBJ2-3, with D possibly being TRBD2 (5 bases). The sequencing here drew on CD4+ or CD8+ T cells sorted from blood, taken in a trial of the OX40 agonist ivuxolimab. The sequence derives from an adult with an advanced solid tumor such as melanoma, head and neck, liver or kidney cancer. CDR3: CASSRFSGFPDTQYF. CDR3 sequence (DNA): TGTGCCAGCAGTCGTTTCAGCGGTTTTCCAGATACGCAGTATTTT.